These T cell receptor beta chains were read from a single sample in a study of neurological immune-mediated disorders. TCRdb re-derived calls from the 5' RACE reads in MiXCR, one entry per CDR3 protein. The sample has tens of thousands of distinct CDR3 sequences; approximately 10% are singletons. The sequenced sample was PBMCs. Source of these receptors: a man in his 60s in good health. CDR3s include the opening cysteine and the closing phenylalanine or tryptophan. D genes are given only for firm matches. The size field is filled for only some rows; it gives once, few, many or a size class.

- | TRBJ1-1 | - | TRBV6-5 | TGTGCCAGCGGAAGAGGGGGGATGAACACTGAAGCTTTCTTT | CASGRGGMNTEAFF
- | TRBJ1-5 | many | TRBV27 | TGTGCCAGCAGCCCGGGACTTAGCAATCAGCCCCAGCATTTT | CASSPGLSNQPQHF
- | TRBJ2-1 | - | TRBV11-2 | TGTGCCAGCAGCCCCCTAGTTTTTGAGCAGTTCTTC | CASSPLVFEQFF
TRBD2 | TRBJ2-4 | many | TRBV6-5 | TGTGCCAGCAGTCTGGGGACTAGCGGGGGTCAAAACATTCAGTACTTC | CASSLGTSGGQNIQYF
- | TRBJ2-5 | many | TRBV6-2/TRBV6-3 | TGTGCCAGCAGTCACTCCTGGGGGGAGACCCAGTACTTC | CASSHSWGETQYF
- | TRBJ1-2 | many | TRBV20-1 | TGCAGTGCCCCACCCGGACAGTTTATCTATGGCTACACCTTC | CSAPPGQFIYGYTF
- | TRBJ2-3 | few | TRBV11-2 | TGTGCCAGCAGCCCCTTTACCACAGATACGCAGTATTTT | CASSPFTTDTQYF
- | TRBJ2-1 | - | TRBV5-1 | TGCGCCAGCAAAGAGGGGGGGCTGGGTGAGCAGTTCTTC | CASKEGGLGEQFF
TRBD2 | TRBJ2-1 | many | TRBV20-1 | TGCAGTGCTAGAGATCTTGGGCGGGGGGACTACAATGAGCAGTTCTTC | CSARDLGRGDYNEQFF
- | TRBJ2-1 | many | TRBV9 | TGTGCCAGCAGCGTAGCTCTTAGGGGCGGAGACAATGAGCAGTTCTTC | CASSVALRGGDNEQFF
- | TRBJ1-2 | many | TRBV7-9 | TGTGCCAGCAGCTTAGGGAAGCGACCCGCTGGCTACACCTTC | CASSLGKRPAGYTF
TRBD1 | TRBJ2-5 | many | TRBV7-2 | TGTGCCAGCAGCTTAGGGACAGGGGGAGAGACCCAGTACTTC | CASSLGTGGETQYF
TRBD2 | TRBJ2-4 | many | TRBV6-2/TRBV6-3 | TGTGCCAGCACCTCTCTCGTTGCGGGGGGATTAGCCAAAAACATTCAGTACTTC | CASTSLVAGGLAKNIQYF
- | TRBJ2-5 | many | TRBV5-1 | TGCGCCAGCAGCGAGCCGGGACTCCAAGAGACCCAGTACTTC | CASSEPGLQETQYF
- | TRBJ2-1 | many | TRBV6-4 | TGTGCCAGCAGCCTCGAGGCCCTCTCCTACAATGAGCAGTTCTTC | CASSLEALSYNEQFF
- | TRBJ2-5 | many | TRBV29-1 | TGCAGCGTTGGCGCAGGAAAAGAGACCCAGTACTTC | CSVGAGKETQYF
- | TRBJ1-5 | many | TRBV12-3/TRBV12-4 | TGTGCCACCGGCCCGGGGGGTAATAATCAGCCCCAGCATTTT | CATGPGGNNQPQHF
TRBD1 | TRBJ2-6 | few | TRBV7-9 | TGTGCCAGCAGCTTAACCGGGACAGGGATAGGCAACGTCCTGACTTTC | CASSLTGTGIGNVLTF
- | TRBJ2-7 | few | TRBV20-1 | TGCAGTGCTACTGACAGTATTTACGAGCAGTACTTC | CSATDSIYEQYF
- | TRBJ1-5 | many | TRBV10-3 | TGTGCCATCAGTGACAGGGGCGGCAATCAGCCCCAGCATTTT | CAISDRGGNQPQHF
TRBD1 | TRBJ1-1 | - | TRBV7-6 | TGTGCCAGCAGCCGCCGGAACAGGGGGCTCGCTGAAGCTTTCTTT | CASSRRNRGLAEAFF
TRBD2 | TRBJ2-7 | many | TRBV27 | TGTGCCAGCAGTTTATCGTCTAGCGGGCTCGGGGAGCAGTACTTC | CASSLSSSGLGEQYF